The next 22 T cell receptor beta chains were all read from a single sample in a study of blood T cell repertoires in COVID-19. Libraries were prepared by immunoSEQ multiplex PCR; TCRdb keeps only in-frame clonotypes and omits some of them. The table includes about 100,000 clones, about 91% detected once. The sample was peripheral blood. The receptors stem from a human donor in a cohort sampled during active COVID-19.

The chain links TRBV20-1 to TRBJ2-3, with TRBD2 identical over 10 bases. CDR1 and CDR2 from the germline V gene are DFQATT and SNEGSKA (reference sequence). The CDR3 covers 15 residues. J was trimmed by 3 bases and V by 3 bases; bases with no gene match: 6. CDR3 residues: CSASKLAGETDTQYF. The CDR3 region has the DNA TGCAGTGCTAGTAAGCTAGCGGGAGAAACAGATACGCAGTATTTT.

The chain couples TRBV27 to TRBJ2-7; tentatively, D is TRBD1 (5 bases). The CDR3 length is 14 residues. Germline assignment: CDR1 MNHEY and CDR2 SMNVEV (reference sequence). Trimming cost V 6 bases and J 3 bases, with 15 bases left between them. CDR3 sequence (DNA): TGTGCCAGCAGCCCCCAAGGGGCCGTCTACGAGCAGTACTTC. Translation gives CASSPQGAVYEQYF.

V is TRBV27 and J is TRBJ2-7; maybe TRBD2 (5 bases). This CDR3 spans 15 amino acids. Germline CDR1 is MNHEY and CDR2 is SMNVEV (reference sequence). Trimming removed 2 bases at V and 3 bases at J, with 14 bases between. CDR3 bases: TGTGCCAGCAGTTTAAGACTATTGGGTAACTACGAGCAGTACTTC. This encodes CASSLRLLGNYEQYF.

The chain recombines TRBV7-9 with TRBJ1-1; 9 bases are a match to TRBD1. J gave up 1 base and V 4 bases, and 1 base lay outside the gene matches. This CDR3 is built from 14 residues. Germline V gene sequence: CDR1 SEHNR, CDR2 FQNEAQ (reference sequence). Written as DNA, the CDR3 is TGTGCCAGCAGCTCGGGACAGGGGAACACTGAAGCTTTCTTT. Translated, it gives CASSSGQGNTEAFF.

The chain uses TRBV3-1 (or the pseudogene TRBV3-2) and TRBJ1-1, with D perhaps TRBD1 (6 bases). The CDR3 is 13 residues long. From germline, CDR1 is LGHDT and CDR2 YNNKEL (reference sequence). V lost 4 bases, J lost 8 bases, and 14 bases lay in between. The DNA of the CDR3 is TGTGCCAGCAGCCGTGGACAGCTTATCGAAGCTTTCTTT. As protein: CASSRGQLIEAFF.

The DNA of the CDR3 is TGTGCCAGCAGTGTTAACAGGGAAAGAGAAGGCTACACCTTC. It encodes CASSVNREREGYTF. This chain links TRBV2 with TRBJ1-2; D might be TRBD1 (6 bases). Germline values: CDR1 SNHLY, CDR2 FYNNEI. The CDR3 has 14 amino acids. V lost 4 bases and J lost 8, with 17 bases in between.

This clone was seen more than once but under ten times. This chain joins TRBV19 and TRBJ1-1, with a weak D call TRBD1 (6 bases). There are 19 residues in the CDR3. V lost 3 bases, J lost 0 bases, and 23 bases lay in between. The germline gives CDR1 LNHDA, CDR2 SQIVND (reference sequence). The CDR3 DNA follows: TGTGCCAGTAGTATTCGGGGCCTTTGGACAGCAGGATTGAACACTGAAGCTTTCTTT. Translating gives CASSIRGLWTAGLNTEAFF.

The chain has TRBV6-5 and TRBJ1-5; possibly TRBD1 for D (6 bases). V lost 6 bases and J lost 7, with 13 bases in between. The germline CDR1 and CDR2 sequences are MNHEY and SVGAGI. The CDR3 totals 13 residues. The CDR3 is CASRQGLGQPQHF. CDR3 DNA: TGTGCCAGCAGGCAGGGGCTGGGGCAGCCCCAGCATTTT.

Only a few counts were recorded for this clone. The rearrangement links TRBV7-3 to TRBJ2-7, with 14 positions matching TRBD2. Trimming took 11 bases from V and 6 from J; bases not matched to a gene: 15. Germline V lookup: CDR1 SGHTA, CDR2 FQGTGA. The CDR3 is 16 amino acids. Written as DNA, the CDR3 is TGTGCCGCGGAAGAGCAACCGGGACTAGCGGGAGCCGAGCAGTACTTC. This sequence encodes CAAEEQPGLAGAEQYF.

This clone was counted a single time. The rearrangement links TRBV27 to TRBJ2-3, with D tentatively TRBD2 (6 bases). There are 15 residues in the CDR3. CDR1 is MNHEY and CDR2 is SMNVEV in the germline V gene (reference sequence). The V end lost 1 base, the J end lost 3 bases, and 11 bases lay between the germline ends. The CDR3 here is CASSLFAGSTDTQYF. The CDR3 DNA follows: TGTGCCAGCAGTTTATTTGCGGGATCAACAGATACGCAGTATTTT.

The J gene is TRBJ2-5, the V gene TRBV13; TRBD2 agrees at 9 bases. In germline, CDR1 is PRHDT, CDR2 FYEKMQ (reference sequence). The CDR3 length is 17 residues. J was trimmed by 5 bases and V by 1 base; bases with no gene match: 11. Here the CDR3 reads CASSLVGAGGPEETQYF. CDR3 bases: TGTGCCAGCAGCTTAGTGGGTGCGGGAGGGCCGGAGGAGACCCAGTACTTC.

The chain recombines TRBV6-5 with TRBJ2-2, with unresolved D. The CDR3 spans 11 residues. Trimming pared 4 bases from V and 8 bases from J, leaving 5 bases between. Germline V lookup: CDR1 MNHEY, CDR2 SVGAGI. The CDR3 DNA reads TGTGCCAGCAGTTCGGTGGGGGAGCTGTTTTTT. It codes for CASSSVGELFF.

This chain connects TRBV18 to TRBJ1-5; 7 bases are a match to TRBD1. Losses at the gene ends were 2 bases for V and 7 bases for J; bases not matched to a gene: 5. CDR1 KGHSH and CDR2 LQKENI come from the germline V gene. CDR3 length: 14 residues. This CDR3 is CASSPRGLEQPQHF. CDR3 DNA: TGTGCCAGCTCACCAAGGGGGCTGGAGCAGCCCCAGCATTTT.

This clone was counted a few times. The genes are TRBV3-1 (or the pseudogene TRBV3-2) and TRBJ2-7, with TRBD1 matching 8 bases. Germline V gene data show CDR1 as LGHDT and CDR2 as YNNKEL (reference sequence). Trimming took 1 base from V and 3 from J; bases not matched to a gene: 5. The CDR3 is made up of 15 amino acids. The DNA for the CDR3 is TGTGCCAGCAGCCAAGCCCCGGGACAGGACTACGAGCAGTACTTC. It encodes CASSQAPGQDYEQYF.

The chain links TRBV4-3 to TRBJ2-7; 8 bases align to TRBD1. Germline CDR1 reads LGHNA; CDR2 reads YSLEER. Losses at the gene ends were 3 bases for V and 3 bases for J; bases not matched to a gene: 4. CDR3 size: 14 residues. This CDR3 reads CASSQRTGIYEQYF. The CDR3 DNA is TGCGCCAGCAGCCAGAGGACAGGGATCTACGAGCAGTACTTC.

The chain couples TRBV7-2 to TRBJ2-3, with 10 bases identical to TRBD2. Germline-derived CDR1 and CDR2 are SGHTA and FQGNSA. The CDR3 is made up of 14 amino acids. J gave up 4 bases and V 5 bases, and 3 bases lay outside the gene matches. In nucleotides, the CDR3 is TGTGCCAGCAGCCCTAGCGGGAGTGCAGATACGCAGTATTTT. Its protein product is CASSPSGSADTQYF.

This chain connects TRBV5-1 to TRBJ2-1; the match to TRBD2 covers 7 bases. With V trimmed by 2 bases and J by 8 bases, 13 bases remained unmatched. Germline V gene sequence: CDR1 SGHRS, CDR2 YFSETQ. CDR3 size: 16 residues. The CDR3 here is CASSFPGGSAPDEQFF. The CDR3 nucleotides read TGCGCCAGCAGCTTTCCAGGCGGGAGCGCCCCGGATGAGCAGTTCTTC. Supplemented by reference TRBV5-1 and TRBJ2-1, the full variable domain reads KAGVTQTPRYLIKTRGQQVTLSCSPISGHRSVSWYQQTPGQGLQFLFEYFSETQRNKGNFPGRFSGRQFSNSRSEMNVSTLELGDSALYLCASSFPGGSAPDEQFFGPGTRLTVL.

The chain joins TRBV19 to TRBJ1-5; 7 bases are shared with TRBD1. The CDR3 sequence is 13 residues long. Per germline, CDR1 LNHDA and CDR2 SQIVND (reference sequence). The V segment lost 4 bases and the J segment 6 bases; nucleotides outside the gene matches: 3. The CDR3 DNA reads as TGTGCCAGTAGTACCGACAGGGTTCAGCCCCAGCATTTT. Translated, it gives CASSTDRVQPQHF.

V gene TRBV18 combines with J gene TRBJ2-7, with TRBD2 matching over 10 bases. The germline CDR1 and CDR2 sequences are KGHSH and LQKENI. The CDR3 spans 15 residues. The ends lost 3 bases at V and 6 bases at J; junction bases unmatched: 8. Here the CDR3 reads CASSPPLAGVGEQYF. The CDR3, as DNA: TGTGCCAGCTCACCCCCTCTAGCGGGAGTTGGCGAGCAGTACTTC. Drawing the rest from reference TRBV18 and TRBJ2-7, the complete variable domain is NAGVMQNPRHLVRRRGQEARLRCSPMKGHSHVYWYRQLPEEGLKFMVYLQKENIIDESGMPKERFSAEFPKEGPSILRIQQVVRGDSAAYFCASSPPLAGVGEQYFGPGTRLTVT.

By share, this clone ranks as medium-sized. This rearrangement joins TRBV27 to TRBJ2-1, with no clear D. CDR1 and CDR2 (germline): MNHEY, SMNVEV (reference sequence). V shed 6 bases and J shed 0 bases, with 15 bases lying between them. The CDR3 consists of 16 residues. The CDR3 sequence: CASRHPRSPSYNEQFF. The CDR3 DNA sequence: TGTGCCAGCAGACACCCCCGGAGCCCCTCCTACAATGAGCAGTTCTTC.

This clone was seen a single time. The DNA for the CDR3 is TGCGCCAGCAGCCAAGCTTCCAGGGTTGAGGGCAATCAGCCCCAGCATTTT. This encodes CASSQASRVEGNQPQHF. This sequence joins TRBV4-1 and TRBJ1-5, with a tentative D call TRBD1 (5 bases). V was clipped by 1 base and J by 2 bases, with 15 bases between them. CDR3 length equals 17 residues. Germline V gene lookup returns CDR1 MGHRA and CDR2 YSYEKL.

The rearrangement uses TRBV27 and TRBJ2-2; 11 bases are a match to TRBD2. Germline CDR1 is MNHEY and CDR2 is SMNVEV (reference sequence). This CDR3 spans 16 amino acids. Trimming at V came to 7 bases and at J to 2 bases, leaving 6 bases not matched to a gene. The CDR3 DNA follows: TGTGCCAGCACCGGACTAGCGGGTATAAACACCGGGGAGCTGTTTTTT. This gives the protein CASTGLAGINTGELFF.